A selection of T cell receptor beta chains follows, all from one sample in a study of CD8 T cells in Susac syndrome. TCRdb itself ran the immunoSEQ multiplex PCR reads through MiXCR, one entry per CDR3 protein. This sample has 250,000 to 300,000 distinct CDR3 sequences; 89% occur once, and the top ten carry around 0.18%. The sample taken for sequencing was CD8+ T cells from PBMCs. The origin of the receptors is a human donor with multiple sclerosis. Each CDR3 is given with its conserved first and last residue. Size is stated for part of the rows, as once, few or many counts, or as a class when the clone is expanded.

TRBJ1-3,.,TRBV12-3/TRBV12-4,CASSVWTGSGNTIYF
TRBJ2-3,.,TRBV3-1,CASSSMTGSADTQYF
TRBJ1-2,.,TRBV18,CASSPTGVASYTF
TRBJ2-3,.,TRBV5-1,CASSPTHNTDTQYF
TRBJ2-1,once,TRBV4-1,CASRLGSLGDEQFF
TRBJ1-1,.,TRBV5-1,CASSSLQGRRGSTTEAFF
TRBJ2-5,.,TRBV15,CATSRSWGNQETQYF
TRBJ2-2,.,TRBV27,CASSYWNTGELFF
TRBJ2-2,.,TRBV29-1,CSVFFTGELFF
TRBJ1-2,.,TRBV10-3,CAITDRGVYGYTF
TRBJ2-7,.,TRBV20-1,CSAPPGQGPYPIYEQYF
TRBJ2-1,.,TRBV6-5,CASSYSGEGEQFF
TRBJ2-1,.,TRBV6-5,CASSSFMRDAQFF
TRBJ2-1,.,TRBV29-1,CSGALLGNEQFF
TRBJ1-2,.,TRBV7-9,CASSFPKQENYGYTF
TRBJ2-2,.,TRBV28,CASSLWDRGSGELFF
TRBJ2-1,.,TRBV29-1,CSVPTGNSYNEQFF
TRBJ2-7,.,TRBV14,CASSQRSGPWEQYF
TRBJ2-7,.,TRBV13,CASSPGLEIEQYF
TRBJ2-7,.,TRBV2,CASIQGRGLEQYF